This paragraph reports one TCR beta chain. Trimming took 5 bases from V and 3 from J; bases not matched to a gene: 14. CDR1 is SGHTA and CDR2 is FQGTGA in the germline V gene. The CDR3 has 18 amino acids. This entry comes from a study of T cell changes during pregnancy in multiple sclerosis. Method: immunoSEQ multiplex PCR; TCRdb's copy keeps in-frame clones and lacks some. This sample has about 20,000 clones, with approximately 90% found just once. The V call is TRBV7-3, the J call TRBJ1-5, with 9 bases identical to TRBD1. The sequencing here drew on CD8+ T cells from peripheral blood mononuclear cells, taken in the third trimester of pregnancy. The sequence was obtained from a female donor in good health, enrolled as a control in a pregnancy study. For the CDR3, the DNA is TGTGCCAGCAGCAACATCCGACAGGGGGTGCCCTCCAATCAGCCCCAGCATTTT. Protein product: CASSNIRQGVPSNQPQHF.